This T cell receptor (beta chain) was identified in a study of a mutant IDH1 vaccine in newly diagnosed glioma. On the study more broadly: Before enrollment, patients got radiotherapy alone, temozolomide alone, or mostly the combination.

Clones were read by immunoSEQ multiplex PCR, and TCRdb kept only the in-frame ones, dropping some. The data contain tens of thousands of clones, about 87% of them singletons. The time point denotes: week 47, end of study. Each dose of the vaccine consisted of 300 ug of mutant IDH1 20-mer peptide, with topical imiquimod. Eight vaccine doses were administered to patients at weeks 1, 3, 5, 7, 11, 15, 19 and 23. Trimming shortened V by 1 base and J by 5 bases, and 11 bases separated the two germline ends. The CDR3 consists of 15 residues. Germline CDR1 LNHDA, CDR2 SQIVND (reference sequence). In regard to this clone: Antigen specificity is unknown.

The sequence was collected from a woman in her 30s with glioma. J is TRBJ2-2 and V is TRBV19, with D possibly TRBD1 on 6 matching bases. Here the sequenced sample was PBMCs, taken from a glioma patient whose treatment included an IDH1 peptide vaccine. As DNA, the CDR3 is TGTGCCAGTAGTATAGGGCGGACAGTTACCGGGGAGCTGTTTTTT. It codes for CASSIGRTVTGELFF.